A selection of T cell receptor beta chains follows, all from one sample in a study of cytomegalovirus exposure and HLA in healthy donors. Method: immunoSEQ multiplex PCR; TCRdb's copy keeps in-frame clones and lacks some. The top ten hold 11% to 15% of the sample, which has 150,000 to 200,000 clones, over 75% seen once. Sequencing used PBMCs. The receptors originated from a man aged 50 to 59 in good health and CMV-seropositive. Both conserved end residues are part of each CDR3. D genes are given only for firm matches. Clone size is given for some rows only: seen once, a few or many times, or a class if the clone is expanded.

V: TRBV7-9
size: .
D: TRBD2
J: TRBJ2-7
CDR3: CASSLEAAGRNEQYF
DNA: TGTGCCAGCAGCTTAGAGGCAGCGGGGCGTAACGAGCAGTACTTC

V: TRBV5-4
size: .
D: .
J: TRBJ2-3
CDR3: CASSAHQGRGTDTQYF
DNA: TGTGCCAGCAGCGCCCACCAGGGAAGGGGCACAGATACGCAGTATTTT

V: TRBV4-2
size: .
D: TRBD2
J: TRBJ2-2
CDR3: CASSQDLGGGGGMGELFF
DNA: TGTGCCAGCAGCCAAGATCTTGGCGGCGGGGGGGGTATGGGGGAGCTGTTTTTT

V: TRBV7-9
size: .
D: TRBD1
J: TRBJ1-2
CDR3: CASSQGTGMGYTF
DNA: TGTGCCAGCAGCCAGGGGACAGGGATGGGCTACACCTTC

V: TRBV5-1
size: once
D: TRBD2
J: TRBJ2-5
CDR3: CASSLAMTSGGEETQYF
DNA: TGCGCCAGCAGCTTGGCAATGACTAGCGGGGGGGAAGAGACCCAGTACTTC

V: TRBV9
size: once
D: .
J: TRBJ1-2
CDR3: CARRFNYGYTF
DNA: TGTGCCAGGAGGTTCAACTATGGCTACACCTTC

V: TRBV21-1
size: once
D: .
J: TRBJ1-1
CDR3: CASSAQEGEDTEAFF
DNA: TGTGCCAGCAGCGCCCAAGAAGGGGAGGACACTGAAGCTTTCTTT

V: TRBV2
size: few
D: .
J: TRBJ1-1
CDR3: CASSVFPQMTGLAFF
DNA: TGTGCCAGCAGTGTCTTCCCTCAGATGACAGGTTTAGCTTTCTTT

V: TRBV5-4
size: .
D: .
J: TRBJ1-1
CDR3: CASSLVFQAQGTEAFF
DNA: TGTGCCAGCAGCTTGGTTTTCCAGGCCCAGGGGACTGAAGCTTTCTTT

V: TRBV9
size: .
D: .
J: TRBJ2-5
CDR3: CASSVSSGGDETQYF
DNA: TGTGCCAGCAGCGTAAGTTCGGGGGGCGACGAGACCCAGTACTTC

V: TRBV6-5
size: .
D: TRBD1
J: TRBJ2-7
CDR3: CASRRGQRYEQYF
DNA: TGTGCCAGCAGAAGGGGACAGAGATACGAGCAGTACTTC

V: TRBV14
size: few
D: .
J: TRBJ1-4
CDR3: CASSRNVGTNEKLFF
DNA: TGTGCCAGCAGCCGGAACGTCGGGACTAATGAAAAACTGTTTTTT

V: TRBV13
size: .
D: TRBD1
J: TRBJ2-3
CDR3: CASSPGQGMTDTQYF
DNA: TGTGCCAGCAGCCCCGGACAGGGTATGACAGATACGCAGTATTTT

V: TRBV28
size: .
D: .
J: TRBJ1-4
CDR3: CICEGNEKLFF
DNA: TGCATTTGTGAGGGAAATGAAAAACTGTTTTTT

V: TRBV19
size: .
D: .
J: TRBJ2-4
CDR3: CATTSFLGQGRPGVVKNIQYF
DNA: TGTGCTACCACCTCCTTTTTGGGGCAGGGGCGACCAGGGGTGGTCAAAAACATTCAGTACTTC

V: TRBV2
size: .
D: .
J: TRBJ2-7
CDR3: CASSDSRTGHMGEQYF
DNA: TGTGCCAGCAGTGACAGCAGGACGGGACATATGGGCGAGCAGTACTTC

V: TRBV7-9
size: .
D: .
J: TRBJ1-5
CDR3: CASSFDRNQPQHF
DNA: TGTGCCAGCAGCTTCGACAGAAATCAGCCCCAGCATTTT

V: TRBV5-1
size: once
D: .
J: TRBJ1-1
CDR3: CASSLRGRGKDEAFF
DNA: TGCGCCAGCAGCTTGCGAGGGAGGGGGAAGGATGAAGCTTTCTTT

V: TRBV29-1
size: .
D: .
J: TRBJ2-5
CDR3: CSVGTLRGETQYF
DNA: TGCAGCGTTGGAACCCTCCGAGGAGAGACCCAGTACTTC

V: TRBV5-1
size: few
D: .
J: TRBJ1-6
CDR3: CASRSTGDINHSPLHF
DNA: TGCGCCAGCAGGTCTACAGGAGATATCAACCATTCACCCCTCCACTTT

V: TRBV6-4
size: .
D: .
J: TRBJ1-1
CDR3: CASSFDSRNTEAFF
DNA: TGTGCCAGCAGTTTTGACAGCCGGAACACTGAAGCTTTCTTT

V: TRBV6-1
size: .
D: .
J: TRBJ1-2
CDR3: CASSEARGFYGYTF
DNA: TGTGCCAGCAGTGAAGCGCGGGGATTTTATGGCTACACCTTC

V: TRBV4-1
size: .
D: TRBD1
J: TRBJ1-6
CDR3: CASSPWTGSNSPLHF
DNA: TGCGCCAGCAGCCCTTGGACAGGATCTAATTCACCCCTCCACTTT

V: TRBV25-1
size: .
D: .
J: TRBJ1-2
CDR3: CASSGGAGYTF
DNA: TGTGCCAGCAGTGGCGGGGCGGGCTACACCTTC

V: TRBV19
size: .
D: TRBD1
J: TRBJ2-4
CDR3: CASSYGQGQAKNIQYF
DNA: TGTGCCAGTAGTTACGGACAGGGCCAAGCCAAAAACATTCAGTACTTC

V: TRBV5-1
size: .
D: .
J: TRBJ1-6
CDR3: CASSLVSSYNSPLHF
DNA: TGCGCCAGCAGCTTGGTTAGCTCCTATAATTCACCCCTCCACTTT

V: TRBV29-1
size: .
D: .
J: TRBJ2-2
CDR3: CSVEAGTGELFF
DNA: TGCAGCGTTGAGGCAGGGACCGGGGAGCTGTTTTTT

V: TRBV5-4
size: .
D: .
J: TRBJ2-5
CDR3: CASSLGGGQGVETQYF
DNA: TGTGCCAGCAGCTTAGGCGGGGGGCAGGGGGTGGAGACCCAGTACTTC

V: TRBV7-8
size: few
D: .
J: TRBJ1-5
CDR3: CASSPPGVGHNQPQHF
DNA: TGTGCCAGCAGCCCCCCGGGGGTAGGGCACAATCAGCCCCAGCATTTT

V: TRBV4-1
size: few
D: TRBD2
J: TRBJ2-1
CDR3: CASSQPLRGSGGNEQFF
DNA: TGCGCCAGCAGCCAACCTCTCCGGGGGAGCGGGGGCAATGAGCAGTTCTTC

V: TRBV7-9
size: .
D: .
J: TRBJ1-1
CDR3: CASSLIASGAGIRRAFF
DNA: TGTGCCAGCAGCTTAATCGCGTCGGGAGCGGGCATTCGTCGAGCTTTCTTT

V: TRBV28
size: .
D: .
J: TRBJ2-1
CDR3: CASSFGQPPLNEQFF
DNA: TGTGCCAGCAGTTTCGGACAGCCGCCGCTCAATGAGCAGTTCTTC

V: TRBV4-2
size: .
D: .
J: TRBJ2-7
CDR3: CASSPGRGGYEQYF
DNA: TGTGCCAGCAGCCCGGGCAGGGGTGGGTACGAGCAGTACTTC

V: TRBV11-2
size: .
D: TRBD2
J: TRBJ2-3
CDR3: CASSPRAKTSGGSTDTQYF
DNA: TGTGCCAGCAGCCCCCGTGCCAAGACTAGCGGGGGAAGCACAGATACGCAGTATTTT

V: TRBV12-5
size: .
D: .
J: TRBJ1-2
CDR3: CASGLDNYGYTF
DNA: TGTGCTAGTGGTTTGGACAATTATGGCTACACCTTC

V: TRBV9
size: .
D: .
J: TRBJ1-4
CDR3: CASSSRQGEKLFF
DNA: TGTGCCAGCAGCTCTCGACAAGGTGAAAAACTGTTTTTT

V: TRBV4-1
size: few
D: .
J: TRBJ2-2
CDR3: CASSQAEGSNTGELFF
DNA: TGCGCCAGCAGCCAAGCTGAGGGCTCGAACACCGGGGAGCTGTTTTTT